The rows below give T cell receptor beta chains drawn from one sample of a study of T cells after yellow fever vaccination. TCRdb ran MiXCR on the 5' RACE reads and lists one entry per CDR3 protein. The sample carries 340,000 or so distinct CDR3 sequences, about an eighth recorded once. Here the sequenced sample was CD4+ T cells sorted from PBMCs, taken 15 days after the yellow fever booster vaccination. These receptors were collected from a man younger than 30 who received the YFV17D yellow fever vaccine. The CDR3 runs from the conserved cysteine through the conserved F or W. D genes are given only for firm matches. A clone size is listed for some rows: how often the clone was seen (once, few, many), or a class if it is expanded.

D	J	size	V	DNA	CDR3
-	TRBJ1-3	-	TRBV12-3/TRBV12-4	TGTGCCAGCAGTTTGGAACTGCCAGGAAACACCATATATTTT	CASSLELPGNTIYF
-	TRBJ2-1	many	TRBV7-9	TGTGCCAGCAGCTTAGATGGGGTCTCCTACAATGAGCAGTTCTTC	CASSLDGVSYNEQFF
-	TRBJ1-4	-	TRBV4-1	TGCGCCAGCAGCCAAGATCCCCAGGCCGCAACTAATGAAAAACTGTTTTTT	CASSQDPQAATNEKLFF
-	TRBJ2-2	few	TRBV7-3	TGTGCCAGCAGCCCGTTGGCGACTCGTACCGGGGAGCTGTTTTTT	CASSPLATRTGELFF
-	TRBJ2-2	few	TRBV18	TGTGCCAGCTCACCAGCTTCGTTGACCGGGGAGCTGTTTTTT	CASSPASLTGELFF
-	TRBJ2-6	-	TRBV4-3	TGCGCCAGCAGCCAAGACAGGGGTGACTCTGGGGCCAACGTCCTGACTTTC	CASSQDRGDSGANVLTF
-	TRBJ2-7	many	TRBV5-6	TGTGCCAGCAGCTTGGACAGGACCTACGAGCAGTACTTC	CASSLDRTYEQYF
-	TRBJ2-7	-	TRBV5-1	TGCGCCAGTCAGCAGGGGTCAGGCCGATTCGCCTACGAGCAGTACTTC	CASQQGSGRFAYEQYF
-	TRBJ1-1	few	TRBV27	TGTGCCAGCTCACGCGGGCGGGAGAACACTGAAGCTTTCTTT	CASSRGRENTEAFF
-	TRBJ2-5	-	TRBV11-1	TGTGCCAGCAGCTCCCACATGCAAGAGACCCAGTACTTC	CASSSHMQETQYF
-	TRBJ2-2	-	TRBV7-2	TGTGCCAGCAGCTTCCTAAGGGGTTCCGGGGAGCTGTTTTTT	CASSFLRGSGELFF
TRBD1	TRBJ2-3	few	TRBV6-5	TGTGCCAGCAGTTTACAGGGGGCTTCACCGCATACGCAGTATTTT	CASSLQGASPHTQYF
TRBD1	TRBJ2-1	few	TRBV5-1	TGCGCCAGCAGCCCCGGGACAGATCTAAGCTCCTACAATGAGCAGTTCTTC	CASSPGTDLSSYNEQFF
TRBD1	TRBJ1-5	-	TRBV5-1	TGCGCCAGCAGCCCACAGGGGTTGGATAGCAATCAGCCCCAGCATTTT	CASSPQGLDSNQPQHF
-	TRBJ2-2	few	TRBV10-3	TGTGCCATCAGGGGCTCCGGGACGGCGAACACCGGGGAGCTGTTTTTT	CAIRGSGTANTGELFF
-	TRBJ2-5	-	TRBV20-1	TGCAGTGCTCCCCAGCAGGGGAGGCAAGAGACCCAGTACTTC	CSAPQQGRQETQYF
TRBD1	TRBJ2-3	-	TRBV5-1	TGCGCCAGCAGGGGGACAGGGGGATCAGATACGCAGTATTTT	CASRGTGGSDTQYF
-	TRBJ1-5	-	TRBV30	TGTGCCTGGCCTACAGGGTTGTTTCAGCCCCAGCATTTT	CAWPTGLFQPQHF
-	TRBJ1-2	-	TRBV7-2	TGTGCCAGCAGCTTAATTGGGGCAAGCTATGGCTACACCTTC	CASSLIGASYGYTF
-	TRBJ2-3	many	TRBV4-1	TGCGCCAGCAGCCCCCCTGGGGACGGCACAGATACGCAGTATTTT	CASSPPGDGTDTQYF
TRBD1	TRBJ1-2	-	TRBV7-2	TGTGCCAGCAGCGAAGGGACAGGGGGCCCTCTTAACTATGGCTACACCTTC	CASSEGTGGPLNYGYTF
-	TRBJ1-4	few	TRBV7-2	TGTGCCAGCACCAGGATGAGTCAGGGGTTAGGTGAAAAACTGTTTTTT	CASTRMSQGLGEKLFF
-	TRBJ2-3	few	TRBV18	TGTGCCAGCTCACAAAACGGGGGCTTTGGCACAGATACGCAGTATTTT	CASSQNGGFGTDTQYF
-	TRBJ1-1	few	TRBV12-3/TRBV12-4	TGTGCCAGCAGCCTAAACTACAGGAACACTGAAGCTTTCTTT	CASSLNYRNTEAFF
-	TRBJ2-2	few	TRBV4-3	TGCGCCAGCAGCCGGGACGGGGCTAGTTCACGAACCGGGGAGCTGTTTTTT	CASSRDGASSRTGELFF
-	TRBJ1-5	many	TRBV20-1	TGCAGTGCTAGAGATCCCGGCAGGGGCAATCAGCCCCAGCATTTT	CSARDPGRGNQPQHF
-	TRBJ2-1	-	TRBV12-3/TRBV12-4	TGTGCCAGCAGTCAGAGTAGGACCTACAATGAGCAGTTCTTC	CASSQSRTYNEQFF
-	TRBJ1-5	-	TRBV6-6	TGTGCCAGCAGCCCCCCGGGTGGTGGCAATCAGCCCCAGCATTTT	CASSPPGGGNQPQHF
-	TRBJ2-5	-	TRBV4-1	TGCGCCAGCACTCAGGCCGATGGACACCGCAAGGTAGAGACCCAGTACTTC	CASTQADGHRKVETQYF
-	TRBJ1-6	many	TRBV12-3/TRBV12-4	TGTGCCAGCAGTTTAGAACAGGGCATTGGCGCATTGGATTCACCCCTCCACTTT	CASSLEQGIGALDSPLHF
-	TRBJ2-1	few	TRBV5-1	TGCGCCAGCAGTCCACGGGGGCGCGACAATGAGCAGTTCTTC	CASSPRGRDNEQFF